These T cell receptor beta chains were read from a single sample in a study of T cells in Graves' hyperthyroidism and ophthalmopathy. TCRdb redid the calling of the multiplex PCR reads with MiXCR, one entry per CDR3 protein. The profile shows nearly 250,000 distinct CDR3 sequences, 16% of them singletons. The sequenced sample was blood. The source is a woman between 18 and 30 years old with Graves' ophthalmopathy. Both conserved end residues are part of each CDR3. D genes are given only for firm matches. Where a row states a size, it is once, few, many or the class of an expanded clone; other rows omit it.

j_call clone_size v_call d_call cdr3_nt cdr3_aa
TRBJ2-7 few TRBV19 . TGTGCCAGTAGCGCAAGGGTGCCGGATAAAAAGCAGTACTTC CASSARVPDKKQYF
TRBJ1-2 many TRBV6-1 . TGTGCCAGCAGTCCGGGACTTACTAGCTATGGCTACACCTTC CASSPGLTSYGYTF
TRBJ2-1 . TRBV6-9 TRBD2 TGTGCCAGCAGTTACGGGCGGGGGTACAATGAGCAGTTCTTC CASSYGRGYNEQFF
TRBJ1-5 . TRBV6-1 . TGTGCCAGCACGAACGCGGGGAAGGGCAATCAGCCCCAGCATTTT CASTNAGKGNQPQHF
TRBJ2-1 many TRBV28 TRBD2 TGTGCCAGCAGTCCCGATGGGACTAGCGGGAGTACTGAGCAGTTCTTC CASSPDGTSGSTEQFF
TRBJ1-1 . TRBV19 . TGTGCCAGTAGAAATAGGGTTCACACTGAAGCTTTCTTT CASRNRVHTEAFF
TRBJ2-1 many TRBV7-8 . TGTGCCAGCAGCCGATTTTCCTATGAGCAGTTCTTC CASSRFSYEQFF
TRBJ1-4 many TRBV5-1 TRBD1 TGCGCCAGCAGCTTGGGGACAGGGGATGAAAAACTGTTTTTT CASSLGTGDEKLFF
TRBJ1-5 . TRBV27 . TGTGCCAGCAGTGCCACCGGGGCGGGGGGAAGTCGGCAGCCCCAGCATTTT CASSATGAGGSRQPQHF
TRBJ2-3 many TRBV7-3 TRBD2 TGTGCCAGCAGCTCTTCCTCCCTAGCGGAAGACAGCACAGATACGCAGTATTTT CASSSSSLAEDSTDTQYF
TRBJ2-7 many TRBV5-6 . TGTGCCAGCAGCTCAAACCTGGACCCCGCCGCAGAGCAGTACTTC CASSSNLDPAAEQYF
TRBJ2-7 many TRBV28 TRBD1 TGTGCCAGCAGTCATAAGGCAGGGGGCGGTTACGAGCAGTACTTC CASSHKAGGGYEQYF
TRBJ1-1 . TRBV6-2/TRBV6-3 . TGTGCCAGCAGTTACTCGTGGGGGGCTAACACTGAAGCTTTCTTT CASSYSWGANTEAFF
TRBJ1-1 many TRBV4-3 . TGCGCCAGCAGCCAAGATTACGGGGTTGAAGCTTTCTTT CASSQDYGVEAFF
TRBJ2-1 few TRBV4-3 . TGCGCCAGCAGCCAAGATGGGGGGTGGACCTACAATGAGCAGTTCTTC CASSQDGGWTYNEQFF
TRBJ2-7 many TRBV15 . TGTGCCACCAGCAATCTAGGGGGAAACTCCTACGAGCAGTACTTC CATSNLGGNSYEQYF
TRBJ2-4 many TRBV28 TRBD1 TGTGCCAGCAGTTTACCGGACAGGGCGAGAAACATTCAGTACTTC CASSLPDRARNIQYF
TRBJ1-5 many TRBV27 . TGTGCCAGCAGTTTACCTGGGCAAAGAGGCAATCAGCCCCAGCATTTT CASSLPGQRGNQPQHF
TRBJ1-2 . TRBV11-3 . TGTGCCAGCAGCTTCCGTCCCAACTATGGCTACACCTTC CASSFRPNYGYTF
TRBJ2-7 many TRBV7-8 . TGTGCCAGCAGCTTAGAGGGGAATCCCTACGAGCAGTACTTC CASSLEGNPYEQYF
TRBJ2-1 . TRBV6-1 . TGTGCCAGCAGAGTACCGACACCCGCAGGGACCCTACGGTACAATGAGCAGTTCTTC CASRVPTPAGTLRYNEQFF
TRBJ2-3 many TRBV19 TRBD2 TGTGCCAGTAGTATCAGTCTTGGGCTAGCGGTCACAGATACGCAGTATTTT CASSISLGLAVTDTQYF
TRBJ2-4 many TRBV11-2 TRBD2 TGTGCCAGCAGCTTGAGACTAGCGGGAGGGCCAGGAAGCATTCAGTACTTC CASSLRLAGGPGSIQYF
TRBJ2-5 many TRBV6-1 TRBD1 TGTGCCAGCTCGACGAGCGGGACAGGGATTAAAGAGACCCAGTACTTC CASSTSGTGIKETQYF
TRBJ2-3 many TRBV28 TRBD2 TGTGCCAGCAGTTTACCCCAACTAGCGGACACAGATACGCAGTATTTT CASSLPQLADTDTQYF
TRBJ2-1 many TRBV5-5 TRBD2 TGTGCCAGCAGCTTGAGTGCGGGAGGTCTACCCGGGGATGAGCAGTTCTTC CASSLSAGGLPGDEQFF
TRBJ2-5 many TRBV6-6 TRBD1 TGTGCCAGCAGTTACGGGGACAGGGGGCCGGGGGAGACCCAGTACTTC CASSYGDRGPGETQYF
TRBJ1-5 . TRBV28 TRBD1 TGTGCCAGCAGTTTCCGTTTACAGGGGGCAGGACAGCCCCAGCATTTT CASSFRLQGAGQPQHF
TRBJ1-2 few TRBV19 . TGTGCCAGCGCAACTCGCAACTATGGCTACACCTTC CASATRNYGYTF
TRBJ2-2 . TRBV6-1 TRBD2 TGTGCCAGCCGGGTAGCCCGGGGACTAGCGAACACCGGGGAGCTGTTTTTT CASRVARGLANTGELFF
TRBJ2-1 few TRBV19 TRBD2 TGTGCCAGTAACCTAGCGGGGGGGCCAAATGAGCAGTTCTTC CASNLAGGPNEQFF
TRBJ2-1 many TRBV5-1 . TGCGCCAGCAGCTTGGAGGGGGGCGCGTACAATGAGCAGTTCTTC CASSLEGGAYNEQFF
TRBJ2-5 many TRBV15 TRBD2 TGTGCCACCAGCAGAGACCCAAGGGGAGGGAGAAGAGAGACCCAGTACTTC CATSRDPRGGRRETQYF
TRBJ2-2 many TRBV7-2 TRBD1 TGTGCCAGCAGCTTAGCGGCAGGGGGAAACACCGGGGAGCTGTTTTTT CASSLAAGGNTGELFF
TRBJ2-7 many TRBV9 . TGTGCCAGCAGCCCCTCCGCCGGGACGATTTACGAGCAGTACTTC CASSPSAGTIYEQYF
TRBJ1-2 many TRBV20-1 TRBD1 TGCAGTGCTAGCCCAGACAGGGCGGGTGGCTACACCTTC CSASPDRAGGYTF
TRBJ2-5 many TRBV28 . TGTGCCAGCATGGCCGCTCAAGAGACCCAGTACTTC CASMAAQETQYF
TRBJ2-7 . TRBV3-1 TRBD2 TGTGCCAGCAGCCTCCCCCAGCCCAGTCTAGCGGGAGACATTTACGAGCAGTACTTC CASSLPQPSLAGDIYEQYF
TRBJ2-7 . TRBV11-2 TRBD1 TGTGCCAGCCGCAGCCCGACAGGGGGCTCCTACGAGCAGTACTTC CASRSPTGGSYEQYF
TRBJ2-1 many TRBV12-3/TRBV12-4 TRBD2 TGTGCCAGCAGTTTGAGAAGCGGGGGGGGTTCTGAGCAGTTCTTC CASSLRSGGGSEQFF